The subject of this entry is one T cell receptor (beta chain). As yet, its antigen is unknown. CDR3 length: 13 residues. Trimming at V came to 0 bases and at J to 5 bases, leaving 2 bases not matched to a gene. Germline V gives CDR1 SGHDT, CDR2 YYEEEE. The data stem from a study of response to subunit inactivated influenza vaccine. The study, taken as a whole, reports: Authors suggested each seasonal flu vaccination may recruit only limited numbers of new T cells.

TCRdb recomputed calls from the RT-PCR reads with MiXCR, one row per CDR3 protein. In the table there are some 570,000 distinct CDR3 sequences, 11% of which are singletons. These data were likewise used in another study, on T cells expressing NK-cell markers. That source reports: TCR beta cDNA was made by 5'RACE template switching with UMIs. Repertoires of TCR beta were obtained from T cells sorted as CD3+CD56+NKG2C+, CD3+CD56+NKG2C- and CD3+CD56-NKG2C+.

The genes are TRBV5-6 and TRBJ2-7; 7 bases agree with TRBD2. This sequence originates from a man aged 50 to 60 who received an inactivated influenza vaccine. Specimen: PBMCs from blood, collected on the day of vaccination. The CDR3 DNA follows: TGTGCCAGCAGCTTGGATGCGGGGGACGAGCAGTACTTC. Its protein is CASSLDAGDEQYF. The variable domain in full, with the rest retrieved from reference TRBV5-6 and TRBJ2-7, is DAGVTQSPTHLIKTRGQQVTLRCSPKSGHDTVSWYQQALGQGPQFIFQYYEEEERQRGNFPDRFSGHQFPNYSSELNVNALLLGDSALYLCASSLDAGDEQYFGPGTRLTVT.